Sequencing of this T cell receptor (beta chain) was carried out in a study of PD-L1 blockade in urothelial cancer. Looking at the study overall: Samples came from 3 weeks, at the second dose, and 6 weeks into treatment.

Stated time point: pretreatment peripheral blood. V lost 0 bases to trimming and J lost 5 bases, with 7 bases between them. The germline gives CDR1 SGHVS, CDR2 FNYEAQ. This CDR3 has 13 residues. Here immunoSEQ multiplex PCR was the method, and the copy in TCRdb shows in-frame clones only, minus some. In the table there are about 47,000 clones, about 81% of which are singletons. The sample was PBMCs, taken around atezolizumab (anti-PD-L1) treatment. The sequence derives from a man aged 45-60 years with urothelial cancer. The gene calls are TRBV7-6 and TRBJ2-5; the D gene is possibly TRBD2 (5 bases). The CDR3 DNA follows: TGTGCCAGCAGCTTAGCGGGCGGGGAGACCCAGTACTTC. Translated: CASSLAGGETQYF. Based on the CDR3 plus reference TRBV7-6 and TRBJ2-5, the full variable domain is GAGVSQSPRYKVTKRGQDVALRCDPISGHVSLYWYRQALGQGPEFLTYFNYEAQQDKSGLPNDRFSAERPEGSISTLTIQRTEQRDSAMYRCASSLAGGETQYFGPGTRLLVL.